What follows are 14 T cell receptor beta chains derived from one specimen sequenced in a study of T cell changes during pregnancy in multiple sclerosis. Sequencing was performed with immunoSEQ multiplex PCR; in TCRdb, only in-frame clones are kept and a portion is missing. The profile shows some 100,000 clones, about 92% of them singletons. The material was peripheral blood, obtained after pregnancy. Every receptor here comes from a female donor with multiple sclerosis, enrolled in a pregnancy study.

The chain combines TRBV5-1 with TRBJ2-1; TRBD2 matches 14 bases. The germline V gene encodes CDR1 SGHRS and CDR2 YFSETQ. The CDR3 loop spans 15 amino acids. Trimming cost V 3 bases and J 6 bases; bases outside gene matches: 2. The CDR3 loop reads CASSSGLAGVNEQFF. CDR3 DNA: TGCGCCAGCAGCTCGGGACTAGCGGGAGTCAATGAGCAGTTCTTC.

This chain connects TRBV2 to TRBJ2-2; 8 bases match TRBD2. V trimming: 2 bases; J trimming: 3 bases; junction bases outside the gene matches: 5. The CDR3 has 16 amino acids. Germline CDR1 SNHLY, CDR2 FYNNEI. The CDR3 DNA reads TGTGCCAGCAGTGAAATCGAAGCGGGAGACACCGGGGAGCTGTTTTTT. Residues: CASSEIEAGDTGELFF.

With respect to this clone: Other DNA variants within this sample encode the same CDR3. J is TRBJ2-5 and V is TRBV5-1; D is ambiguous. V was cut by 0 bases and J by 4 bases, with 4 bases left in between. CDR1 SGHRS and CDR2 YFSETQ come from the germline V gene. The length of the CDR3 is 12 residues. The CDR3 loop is CASSLDRETQYF. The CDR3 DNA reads TGCGCCAGCAGCTTGGACAGAGAGACCCAGTACTTC.

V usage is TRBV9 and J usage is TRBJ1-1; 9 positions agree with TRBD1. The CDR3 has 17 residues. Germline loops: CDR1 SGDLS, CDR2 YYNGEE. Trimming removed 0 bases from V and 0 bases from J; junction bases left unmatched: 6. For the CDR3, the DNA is TGTGCCAGCAGCGTAGAGGGGGACAGGGTTATGAACACTGAAGCTTTCTTT. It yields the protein CASSVEGDRVMNTEAFF.

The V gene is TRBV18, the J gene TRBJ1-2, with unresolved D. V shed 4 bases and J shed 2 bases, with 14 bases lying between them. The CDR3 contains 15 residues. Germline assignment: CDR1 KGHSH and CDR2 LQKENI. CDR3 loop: CASSLTRTENYGYTF. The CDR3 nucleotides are TGTGCCAGCTCACTAACTAGGACGGAGAACTATGGCTACACCTTC.

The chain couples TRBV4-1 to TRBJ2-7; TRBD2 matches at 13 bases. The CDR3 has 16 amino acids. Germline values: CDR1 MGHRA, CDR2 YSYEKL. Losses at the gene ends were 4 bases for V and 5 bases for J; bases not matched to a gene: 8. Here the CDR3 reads CASSPTLAGGPNEQYF. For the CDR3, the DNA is TGCGCCAGCAGCCCGACACTAGCGGGAGGGCCGAACGAGCAGTACTTC.

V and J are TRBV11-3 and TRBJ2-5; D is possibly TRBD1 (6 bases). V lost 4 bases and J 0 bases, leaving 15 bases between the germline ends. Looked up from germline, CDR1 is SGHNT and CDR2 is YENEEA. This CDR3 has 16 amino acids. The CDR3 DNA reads TGTGCCAGCAGCTCAGGACAGACCAACGACCAAGAGACCCAGTACTTC. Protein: CASSSGQTNDQETQYF. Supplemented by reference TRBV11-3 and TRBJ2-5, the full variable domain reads EAGVVQSPRYKIIEKKQPVAFWCNPISGHNTLYWYLQNLGQGPELLIRYENEEAVDDSQLPKDRFSAERLKGVDSTLKIQPAELGDSAVYLCASSSGQTNDQETQYFGPGTRLLVL.

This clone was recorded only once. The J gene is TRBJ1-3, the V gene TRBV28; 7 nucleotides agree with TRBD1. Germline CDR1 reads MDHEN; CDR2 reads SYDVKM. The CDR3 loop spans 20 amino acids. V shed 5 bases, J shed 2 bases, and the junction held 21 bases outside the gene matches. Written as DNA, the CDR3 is TGTGCCAGCAGTCCGAATTGGGGGAGAGGGACCGGACAGGCTGGAAACACCATATATTTT. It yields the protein CASSPNWGRGTGQAGNTIYF. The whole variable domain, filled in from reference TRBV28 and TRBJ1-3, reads DVKVTQSSRYLVKRTGEKVFLECVQDMDHENMFWYRQDPGLGLRLIYFSYDVKMKEKGDIPEGYSVSREKKERFSLILESASTNQTSMYLCASSPNWGRGTGQAGNTIYFGEGSWLTVV.

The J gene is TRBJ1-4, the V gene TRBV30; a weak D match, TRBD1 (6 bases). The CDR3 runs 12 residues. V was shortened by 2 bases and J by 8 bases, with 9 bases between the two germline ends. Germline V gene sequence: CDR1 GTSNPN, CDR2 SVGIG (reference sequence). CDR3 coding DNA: TGTGCCTGGAGTTCAGGGGTGGAAAAACTGTTTTTT. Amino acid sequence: CAWSSGVEKLFF. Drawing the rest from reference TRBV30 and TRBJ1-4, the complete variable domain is SQTIHQWPATLVQPVGSPLSLECTVEGTSNPNLYWYRQAAGRGLQLLFYSVGIGQISSEVPQNLSASRPQDRQFILSSKKLLLSDSGFYLCAWSSGVEKLFFGSGTQLSVL.

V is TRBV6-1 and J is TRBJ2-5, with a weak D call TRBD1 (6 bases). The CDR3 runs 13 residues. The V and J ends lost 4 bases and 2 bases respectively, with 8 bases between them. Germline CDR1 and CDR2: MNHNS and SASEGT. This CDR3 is CASSAGVQETQYF. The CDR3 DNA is TGTGCCAGCAGTGCAGGGGTGCAAGAGACCCAGTACTTC.

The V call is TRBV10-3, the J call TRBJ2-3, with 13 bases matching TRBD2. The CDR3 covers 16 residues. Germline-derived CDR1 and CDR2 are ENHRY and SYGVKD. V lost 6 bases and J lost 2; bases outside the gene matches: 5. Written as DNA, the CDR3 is TGTGCCATCAGAAGACTAGCGGGAGGCGCCACAGATACGCAGTATTTT. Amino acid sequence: CAIRRLAGGATDTQYF.

CDR3 sequence: CASSPSLGQGYGYTF. DNA of the CDR3: TGTGCCAGCAGCCCGTCGCTGGGACAGGGCTATGGCTACACCTTC. The chain links TRBV9 to TRBJ1-2; 9 bases are a match to TRBD1. The junction had 8 bases not matched to a gene; V was cut back by 4 bases and J by 4 bases. This CDR3 contains 15 residues. Germline V lookup: CDR1 SGDLS, CDR2 YYNGEE.

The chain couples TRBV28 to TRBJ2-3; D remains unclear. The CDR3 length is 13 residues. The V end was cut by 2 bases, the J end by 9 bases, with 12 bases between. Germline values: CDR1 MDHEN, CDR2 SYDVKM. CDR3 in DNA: TGTGCCAGCAGTTTACGGTGGTCCAGGACGCAGTATTTT. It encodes CASSLRWSRTQYF.

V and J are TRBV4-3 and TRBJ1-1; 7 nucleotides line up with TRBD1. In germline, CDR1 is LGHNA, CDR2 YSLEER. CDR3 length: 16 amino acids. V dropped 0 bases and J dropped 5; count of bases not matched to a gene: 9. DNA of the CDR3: TGCGCCAGCAGCCAAGATACAGGGGTTGGGTCGACTGAAGCTTTCTTT. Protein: CASSQDTGVGSTEAFF.